The 27 T cell receptor beta chains in this list originate from one sample, sequenced in a study of blood T cells in healthy people across ages (dated by TCRdb to about 2015). Libraries were made using 5' RACE. This sample was sequenced with an Illumina HiSeq 2500. A second PCR of roughly 6 to 11 cycles was run with a J-beta primer mix and a sample-barcoded 5' primer. The public reads were run again by TCRdb, first through fastp at Q25 and then through MiXCR, and only productive beta chains were kept. Identical CDR3 protein sequences are pooled into one entry, listed with their most common genes and DNA. Across this sample there are 1.5 million to 2 million distinct CDR3 sequences, with about 31% seen only once. Of the sample, around 10% is held by the ten largest clones. Sequencing was done on a sample of blood. These receptor sequences come from a woman in her twenties or thirties in good health.

The chain links TRBV28 to TRBJ2-5; 9 bases align to TRBD1. The germline CDR1 and CDR2 sequences are MDHEN and SYDVKM. The CDR3 runs 13 residues. V lost 8 bases to trimming and J lost 5 bases; unmatched junction nucleotides: 6. The CDR3 reads CASGRDRVETQYF. CDR3 DNA: TGTGCCAGCGGCCGGGACAGGGTGGAGACCCAGTACTTC. The entire variable domain, with the rest obtained from reference TRBV28 and TRBJ2-5, is as follows: DVKVTQSSRYLVKRTGEKVFLECVQDMDHENMFWYRQDPGLGLRLIYFSYDVKMKEKGDIPEGYSVSREKKERFSLILESASTNQTSMYLCASGRDRVETQYFGPGTRLLVL.

The rearrangement uses TRBV12-3 or TRBV12-4 and TRBJ2-5; the match to TRBD2 covers 7 bases. The length of the CDR3 is 15 residues. V lost 2 bases, J lost 2 bases, and 5 bases stayed unmatched. CDR3 in amino acids: CASSLITAGQETQYF. CDR3 DNA sequence: TGTGCCAGCAGTTTAATAACAGCGGGACAAGAGACCCAGTACTTC.

A single count supports this clonotype. This chain connects TRBV10-3 to TRBJ1-3; no clear D. The V and J ends lost 2 bases and 0 bases respectively, with 8 bases between them. The CDR3 runs 15 residues. CDR1 is ENHRY, CDR2 SYGVKD, per germline. The chain's CDR3 is CAISEGLTSGNTIYF. In DNA, the CDR3 is TGTGCCATCAGTGAGGGGCTGACCTCTGGAAACACCATATATTTT.

Note on this clonotype: A read error may produce the germline difference seen at one junction end. V and J are TRBV5-5 and TRBJ2-7, with D possibly being TRBD1 (5 bases). The CDR3 spans 15 residues. Germline loops: CDR1 SGHKS, CDR2 YYEKEE (reference sequence). CDR3 bases: TGTGCCTGCAGCTTGGCCGCAGGGAAAGTTTACGAGCAGTACTTC. Amino acid sequence: CACSLAAGKVYEQYF.

The chain uses TRBV3-1 and TRBJ1-6; 9 nucleotides match TRBD1. Germline assignment: CDR1 LGHDT and CDR2 YNNKEL (reference sequence). The J segment lost 6 bases and the V segment lost 4 bases, leaving 1 base of the junction unmatched. The CDR3 consists of 14 residues. CDR3 amino acids: CASSLQGANSPLHF. In DNA, the CDR3 is TGTGCCAGCAGCCTACAGGGGGCTAATTCACCCCTCCACTTT.

The rearrangement links TRBV7-9 to TRBJ2-1; no firm D call. The V and J ends lost 2 bases and 15 bases respectively, with 11 bases between them. CDR3 length equals 11 residues. Per germline, CDR1 SEHNR and CDR2 FQNEAQ (reference sequence). The CDR3 DNA reads TGTGCCAGCAGCTTAAACGGCGAACGGTTCTTC. Amino acids: CASSLNGERFF.

This rearrangement joins TRBV11-2 to TRBJ1-4, with D possibly being TRBD1 (5 bases). The length of the CDR3 is 16 residues. V lost 4 bases and J lost 0, with 12 bases in between. CDR1 SGHAT and CDR2 FQNNGV come from the germline V gene. The CDR3 region has the DNA TGTGCCAGCAGCTCGGGGTGGGGGACAACTAATGAAAAACTGTTTTTT. As protein: CASSSGWGTTNEKLFF.

This chain joins TRBV20-1 and TRBJ1-1; D call uncertain. From germline, CDR1 is DFQATT and CDR2 SNEGSKA (reference sequence). Deletions cut 0 bases from V and 0 bases from J, with 11 bases between. The CDR3 contains 15 residues. In nucleotides, the CDR3 is TGCAGTGCTAGAGATCACCGGTTAATGAACACTGAAGCTTTCTTT. It translates to CSARDHRLMNTEAFF.

This clonotype has only a few counts. This sequence joins TRBV20-1 and TRBJ2-1; 7 nucleotides line up with TRBD2. The CDR3 length is 13 residues. The germline V gene encodes CDR1 DFQATT and CDR2 SNEGSKA (reference sequence). Losses at the gene ends were 5 bases for V and 7 bases for J; bases not matched to a gene: 8. CDR3 protein: CSAWLAGGNEQFF. The DNA for the CDR3 is TGCAGTGCTTGGTTAGCGGGTGGTAATGAGCAGTTCTTC.

The chain uses TRBV4-1 and TRBJ2-7; the match to TRBD2 covers 9 bases. The DNA end is a closer match to TRBJ2-5, so the J assignment may be wrong. The CDR3 has 17 amino acids. Germline V gene lookup returns CDR1 MGHRA and CDR2 YSYEKL. The CDR3 DNA reads TGCGCCAGCAGCCAAGTTTCGGGTAGCGGGGGAATAGAGACCCAGTACTTC. Translation gives CASSQVSGSGGIETQYF.

The table lists this clonotype with a few counts. The chain uses TRBV25-1 and TRBJ2-1; D unresolved. Trimming pared 8 bases from V and 6 bases from J, leaving 8 bases between. Germline V gene data show CDR1 as MGHDK and CDR2 as SYGVNS. The CDR3 length is 11 residues. CDR3 nucleotides: TGTGCCAGCGACGGCCCCAATGAGCAGTTCTTC. Amino acids: CASDGPNEQFF.

The rearrangement uses TRBV19 and TRBJ1-2; D may be TRBD1 (5 bases). V lost 8 bases and J 0 bases, leaving 13 bases between the germline ends. Germline CDR1 LNHDA, CDR2 SQIVND (reference sequence). The CDR3 runs 14 residues. The CDR3 nucleotides read TGTGCCAGTCGGGGGGACCAAGCTAACTATGGCTACACCTTC. Translated, it gives CASRGDQANYGYTF.

This clonotype has only a few counts. This chain uses TRBV7-2 with TRBJ2-1; 14 nucleotides agree with TRBD2. The CDR3 loop spans 19 amino acids. J gave up 1 base and V 4 bases, and 9 bases lay outside the gene matches. Germline-derived CDR1 and CDR2 are SGHTA and FQGNSA. Here the CDR3 DNA reads TGTGCCAGCAGCTCCTCTAGACTAGCGGGAGGGCCTTCCTACAATGAGCAGTTCTTC. It yields the protein CASSSSRLAGGPSYNEQFF.

This chain links TRBV7-6 with TRBJ2-1; D is perhaps TRBD1 (5 bases). Looked up from germline, CDR1 is SGHVS and CDR2 is FNYEAQ. This CDR3 is 13 amino acids long. V was cut by 1 base and J by 9 bases, with 10 bases left in between. CDR3 region: CASSLEGWGEQFF. The CDR3 DNA sequence: TGTGCCAGCAGCTTAGAGGGGTGGGGTGAGCAGTTCTTC.

This clonotype was observed a few times. J is TRBJ2-7 and V is TRBV20-1; D is unclear. The CDR3 has 11 residues. Germline V gene sequence: CDR1 DFQATT, CDR2 SNEGSKA (reference sequence). V shed 3 bases and J shed 5 bases, with 8 bases lying between them. CDR3 in DNA: TGCAGTGCTAGTTCTATCGACGAGCAGTACTTC. Amino acid sequence: CSASSIDEQYF.

This chain uses TRBV28 with TRBJ2-1; D is possibly TRBD2 (6 bases). Germline values: CDR1 MDHEN, CDR2 SYDVKM. V was shortened by 3 bases and J by 6 bases, with 18 bases between the two germline ends. CDR3 length: 16 amino acids. CDR3 residues: CASSFWGLPASNEQFF. CDR3 coding DNA: TGTGCCAGCAGTTTCTGGGGACTCCCCGCATCCAATGAGCAGTTCTTC.

The chain couples TRBV2 to TRBJ1-1; possibly TRBD1 for D (6 bases). V was cut by 6 bases and J by 6 bases, with 17 bases left in between. Germline loops: CDR1 SNHLY, CDR2 FYNNEI. The length of the CDR3 is 14 residues. CDR3 in DNA: TGTGCCAGCAGGGGGACACTGGAGTTTCCTGAAGCTTTCTTT. As protein: CASRGTLEFPEAFF.

This chain connects TRBV2 to TRBJ1-6; possible D gene TRBD1, 5 bases. The CDR3 length is 14 residues. V lost 5 bases to trimming and J lost 4 bases, with 9 bases between them. Germline CDR1 is SNHLY and CDR2 is FYNNEI. The CDR3 DNA reads TGTGCCAGCAGTCCGGGACTTTATAATTCACCCCTCCACTTT. It is translated as CASSPGLYNSPLHF.

In its sample, this clonotype was seen a few times. The J gene is TRBJ1-4, the V gene TRBV4-1; no clear D gene. The CDR3 consists of 14 residues. V lost 0 bases and J 8 bases, leaving 10 bases between the germline ends. Looked up from germline, CDR1 is MGHRA and CDR2 is YSYEKL. The CDR3 region is CASSQERDNEKLFF. CDR3 DNA sequence: TGCGCCAGCAGCCAAGAAAGGGATAACGAAAAACTGTTTTTT.

A few counts support this clonotype. J is TRBJ1-1 and V is TRBV9; D remains ambiguous. The V and J ends lost 3 bases and 9 bases respectively, with 18 bases between them. Germline V gene data show CDR1 as SGDLS and CDR2 as YYNGEE. This CDR3 is 14 amino acids long. The DNA of the CDR3 is TGTGCCAGCAGCGCGTACACCCATTTTGCAAAAGCTTTCTTT. Its protein is CASSAYTHFAKAFF.

V gene TRBV11-2 combines with J gene TRBJ2-3, with TRBD2 matching 8 bases. CDR3 length equals 16 residues. Trimming removed 6 bases from V and 4 bases from J; junction bases left unmatched: 12. From germline, CDR1 is SGHAT and CDR2 FQNNGV. The CDR3 DNA sequence: TGTGCCAGCAGTTTTACCGGGACTAGGACGGCAGATACGCAGTATTTT. As protein: CASSFTGTRTADTQYF.

The rearrangement uses TRBV6-5 and TRBJ2-3; TRBD1 aligns across 7 bases. Germline trimming cut 6 bases from V and 0 bases from J; bases unmatched to any gene: 6. Looked up from germline, CDR1 is MNHEY and CDR2 is SVGAGI. The CDR3 has 15 amino acids. CDR3 residues: CASRMGTASTDTQYF. The CDR3 nucleotides are TGTGCCAGCAGGATGGGGACAGCTAGCACAGATACGCAGTATTTT.

This chain joins TRBV5-6 and TRBJ1-2, with D unresolved. CDR1 is SGHDT and CDR2 is YYEEEE in the germline V gene. The CDR3 length is 15 residues. V shed 4 bases and J shed 6 bases, with 19 bases lying between them. CDR3 region: CASSASEGPLDGYTF. CDR3 in DNA: TGTGCCAGCAGCGCCTCTGAGGGCCCTTTAGATGGCTACACCTTC.

This chain connects TRBV29-1 to TRBJ2-5; unclear D gene. With 3 bases removed from V and 2 bases from J, the gap between germline ends came to 13 bases. Looked up from germline, CDR1 is SQVTM and CDR2 is ANQGSEA. This CDR3 is built from 14 residues. CDR3 amino acids: CSVEAGRGQETQYF. The CDR3 DNA is TGCAGCGTTGAGGCAGGTCGTGGGCAAGAGACCCAGTACTTC.

This sequence joins TRBV5-6 and TRBJ2-5, with TRBD2 as a possible D gene (7 bases). V was trimmed by 2 bases and J by 5 bases, leaving 16 bases between them. Looked up from germline, CDR1 is SGHDT and CDR2 is YYEEEE. The CDR3 totals 15 residues. CDR3 in DNA: TGTGCCAGCAGCTTAGTAAACAGGGAGGGGGAGACCCAGTACTTC. The encoded protein is CASSLVNREGETQYF.

The chain carries TRBV10-3 and TRBJ2-5; weak D call: TRBD2 (6 bases). The CDR3 consists of 13 residues. Germline CDR1 and CDR2: ENHRY and SYGVKD. The germline V and J ends were trimmed by 6 bases and 3 bases, with 11 bases remaining between them. Written as DNA, the CDR3 is TGTGCCATCAGCCGGGACTTAGAAGAGACCCAGTACTTC. It codes for CAISRDLEETQYF.

The rearrangement joins TRBV20-1 to TRBJ2-7, with 8 bases that match TRBD2. Unmatched junction bases numbered 4, after V lost 0 bases and J lost 6 bases. Germline lookup yields CDR1 DFQATT and CDR2 SNEGSKA (reference sequence). This CDR3 contains 13 residues. The CDR3 bases are TGCAGTGCTAGAGATGCGGGGGGAGGCGAGCAGTACTTC. It encodes CSARDAGGGEQYF.